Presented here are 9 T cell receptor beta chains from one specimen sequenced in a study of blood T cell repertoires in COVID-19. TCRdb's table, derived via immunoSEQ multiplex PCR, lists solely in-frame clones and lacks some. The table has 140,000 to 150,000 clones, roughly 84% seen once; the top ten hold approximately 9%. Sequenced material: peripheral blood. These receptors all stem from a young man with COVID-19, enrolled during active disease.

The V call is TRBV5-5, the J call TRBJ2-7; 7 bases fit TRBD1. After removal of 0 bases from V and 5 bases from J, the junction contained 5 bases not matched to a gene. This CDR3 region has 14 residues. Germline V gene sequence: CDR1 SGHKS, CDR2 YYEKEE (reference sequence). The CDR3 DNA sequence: TGTGCCAGCAGCTTGGGACAGGGCAGGGACGAGCAGTACTTC. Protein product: CASSLGQGRDEQYF.

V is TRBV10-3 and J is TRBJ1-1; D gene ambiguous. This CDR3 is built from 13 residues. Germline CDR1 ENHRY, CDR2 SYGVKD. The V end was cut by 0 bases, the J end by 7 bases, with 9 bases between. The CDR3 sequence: CAISESPRIEAFF. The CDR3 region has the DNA TGTGCCATCAGTGAGTCCCCGAGAATTGAAGCTTTCTTT.

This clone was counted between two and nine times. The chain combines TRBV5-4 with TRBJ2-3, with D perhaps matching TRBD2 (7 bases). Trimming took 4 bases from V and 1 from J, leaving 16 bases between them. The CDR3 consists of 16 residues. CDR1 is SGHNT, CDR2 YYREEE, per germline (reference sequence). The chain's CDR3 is CASSPRGASGTDTQYF. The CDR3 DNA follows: TGTGCCAGCAGCCCCCGGGGGGCCTCGGGCACAGATACGCAGTATTTT. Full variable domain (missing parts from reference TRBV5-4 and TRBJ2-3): ETGVTQSPTHLIKTRGQQVTLRCSSQSGHNTVSWYQQALGQGPQFIFQYYREEENGRGNFPPRFSGLQFPNYSSELNVNALELDDSALYLCASSPRGASGTDTQYFGPGTRLTVL.

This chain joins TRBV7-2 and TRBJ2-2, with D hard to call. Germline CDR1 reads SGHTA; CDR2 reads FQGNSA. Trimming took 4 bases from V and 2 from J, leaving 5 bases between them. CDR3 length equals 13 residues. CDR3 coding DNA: TGTGCCAGCAGCTATATCAACACCGGGGAGCTGTTTTTT. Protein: CASSYINTGELFF.

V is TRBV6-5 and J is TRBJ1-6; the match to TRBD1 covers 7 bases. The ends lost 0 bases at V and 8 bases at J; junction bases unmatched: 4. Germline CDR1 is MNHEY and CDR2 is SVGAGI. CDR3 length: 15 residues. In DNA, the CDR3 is TGTGCCAGCAGTTACTCAGGCAGGGGGGATTCACCCCTCCACTTT. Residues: CASSYSGRGDSPLHF.

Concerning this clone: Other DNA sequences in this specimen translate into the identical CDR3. Here the CDR3 DNA reads TGTGCCAGCAGCTTAGGACAGGGGGCCTACGAGCAGTACTTC. The encoded protein is CASSLGQGAYEQYF. This chain uses TRBV7-9 with TRBJ2-7; 9 nucleotides align to TRBD1. The trim removed 1 base at V and 2 bases at J, leaving 0 bases unmatched. Germline loops: CDR1 SEHNR, CDR2 FQNEAQ (reference sequence). The CDR3 is made up of 14 amino acids.

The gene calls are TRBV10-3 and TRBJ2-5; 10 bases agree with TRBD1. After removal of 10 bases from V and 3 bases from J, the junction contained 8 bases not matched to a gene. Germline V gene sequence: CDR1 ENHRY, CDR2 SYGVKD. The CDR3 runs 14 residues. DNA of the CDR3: TGTGCCACCCGGTCCGGGACAGGGGAAGAGACCCAGTACTTC. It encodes CATRSGTGEETQYF.

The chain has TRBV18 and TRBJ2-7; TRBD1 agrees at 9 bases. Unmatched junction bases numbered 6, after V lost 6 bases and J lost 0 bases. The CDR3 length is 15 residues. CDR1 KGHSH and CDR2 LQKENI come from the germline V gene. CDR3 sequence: CASSLGQGSSYEQYF. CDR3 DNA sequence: TGTGCCAGCTCTCTGGGACAGGGCAGCTCCTACGAGCAGTACTTC.

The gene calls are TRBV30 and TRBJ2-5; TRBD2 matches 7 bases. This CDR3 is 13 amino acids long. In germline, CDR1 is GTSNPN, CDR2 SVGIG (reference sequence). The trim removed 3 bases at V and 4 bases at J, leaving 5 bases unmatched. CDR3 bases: TGTGCCTGGAGGCGGGAGATGGTAGAGACCCAGTACTTC. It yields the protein CAWRREMVETQYF.